This entry is about one TCR beta chain. Its antigen is currently not known. No per-base quality is available; no much larger clone lies one base away. The sample's treatment or condition, from its label and the paper: some 20 received Ad26.COV2.S at low or high dose, single or two shots; several received placebo; per-sample allocation not given. For vaccine and placebo recipients, repertoires were sequenced using samples collected on day 63 after the first injection. Between 29 July and 7 August 2020, Cohort 1b enrolled about 27 adults aged 18-55 years at one site in Boston, USA. Ad26.COV2.S was a replication-incompetent adenovirus type 26 vector that expressed a prefusion-stabilized SARS-CoV-2 spike protein derived from the original Wuhan strain. The immunoSEQ Assay was used to sequence TCRbeta CDR3 regions. After extraction, genomic DNA underwent amplification by bias-controlled multiplex PCR, followed by high-throughput sequencing. The paper's data handling went like this. To quantify the absolute abundance of every unique TCRbeta CDR3 region, sequences were collapsed and filtered. T cell fraction was estimated by normalizing TCRbeta template counts to usable DNA, with usable DNA measured through amplification of reference genes found in all nucleated cells. Repertoire TCRs were annotated as SARS-CoV-2-specific by exact matching of V gene, CDR3 amino acid sequence and J gene to a known reactive TCR set. The reference SARS-CoV-2 TCR set was obtained from MIRA and was filtered for enrichment in COVID-19-positive ImmuneCODE repertoires, whereby public or cross-reactive TCRs were removed. Using the MIRA antigens, annotated TCRs were further analysed by specific ORF or by position within an ORF. Breadth was defined as annotated unique rearrangements over total unique productive rearrangements; depth was the summed frequency of those rearrangements. TCR breadth was compared between groups using two-sided Wilcoxon rank-sum tests. TCRdb obtained this table from immuneACCESS and retained in-frame rearrangements with V and J assigned. These tables miss some clones; where compared with another copy, unresolved V genes account for less than half of the shortfall, and the remainder is unexplained. V and J calls and clone size come straight from that table; D and trimming were deduced from the DNA. Present in this sample are around 340,000 clones, 88% of which were seen just once. The ten largest clones represent around 6.4% of the sample.

These data originate in a study of Ad26.COV2.S vaccination and SARS-CoV-2 variants (dated by TCRdb to the early 2020s). Background on the whole study: Donors in the vaccine arm were drawn from COV1001, a multicentre, randomized, double-blind, placebo-controlled phase I-IIa trial testing Ad26.COV2.S in healthy adults. The specificity and breadth of SARS-CoV-2-reactive T cell receptors after Ad26.COV2.S vaccination were assessed by TCRbeta repertoire sequencing. Trial participants were randomized into five groups of five: low-dose or high-dose Ad26.COV2.S given once or twice, or placebo on both occasions. A total of roughly 32 samples were included in the TCR-sequenced set, comprising 19 Ad26.COV2.S vaccine recipients, 5 placebo recipients and 8 SARS-CoV-2 convalescent individuals. Ad26.COV2.S was given intramuscularly at 5x10^10 or 1x10^11 viral particles, as a single shot or as two shots 56 days apart. Investigators remained blinded to trial group allocation during experiments and outcome assessment. Results and caveats for the whole study, not just this receptor: After vaccination, substantial breadth of spike-specific CD8+ and CD4+ T cell responses was reported. The study was not powered for comparison of responses between vaccine doses or regimens. Comparable non-spike TCR breadth was observed between vaccine and placebo recipients, consistent with only spike being contained in the vaccine. Ad26.COV2.S recipients had higher spike-specific TCR breadth than placebo recipients (P = 0.0014). It was noted by the authors that total T cell responses may have been underestimated by the TCR breadth and depth analyses.

Germline trimming amounts to 0 bases on V and 4 bases on J, with 2 as the count of junction bases outside the gene matches. According to the germline V gene, CDR1 reads LGHNA and CDR2 reads YNFKEQ. Inclusive of the bounding cysteine and phenylalanine, the CDR3 is 16 residues long. Solely the CDR3 DNA is kept, with 48 bases framed from the first base. The material was peripheral blood, obtained in a trial of Ad26.COV2.S vaccine versus placebo. The chain is assembled from TRBV4-2 and TRBJ2-1; a stretch of 11 junction bases matches TRBD1. The TCR sequence derives from a person between 18 and 65 years old who received the Ad26.COV2.S COVID-19 vaccine or a placebo. The bases are TGTGCCAGCAGCCAAGAGGGGACAGGGGGTTACAATGAGCAGTTCTTC. Translated, it reads CASSQEGTGGYNEQFF.